A single sample gave rise to the 3 T cell receptor beta chains below, sequenced in a study of T cells in Graves' hyperthyroidism and ophthalmopathy. RNA transcripts were the template for amplifying TCR beta CDR3 regions. First-round RT-PCR with HTBI primers amplified the TCR CDR3 region. Via MiXCR, TCRdb re-called the multiplex PCR reads, giving one row per CDR3 protein. The sample contains about 420,000 distinct CDR3 sequences, 12% to 15% of which appear only once. Specimen: blood. These TCRs come from a woman aged 18-29 years with Graves' hyperthyroidism.

This clonotype has ten or more counts. The CDR3 here is CASSLAGEYSYNEQFF. The CDR3 DNA is TGCGCCAGCAGCTTGGCAGGGGAGTACTCCTACAATGAGCAGTTCTTC. The chain uses TRBV5-1 and TRBJ2-1; D possibly corresponds to TRBD1 (6 bases). Trimming took off 0 bases at V and 0 bases at J, with 10 bases between the two ends. The length of the CDR3 is 16 residues. CDR1 is SGHRS and CDR2 is YFSETQ in the germline V gene. The entire variable domain, with the rest obtained from reference TRBV5-1 and TRBJ2-1, is as follows: KAGVTQTPRYLIKTRGQQVTLSCSPISGHRSVSWYQQTPGQGLQFLFEYFSETQRNKGNFPGRFSGRQFSNSRSEMNVSTLELGDSALYLCASSLAGEYSYNEQFFGPGTRLTVL.

V and J are TRBV28 and TRBJ2-1; 7 bases are a match to TRBD2. This CDR3 contains 18 residues. After removal of 4 bases from V and 4 bases from J, the junction contained 16 bases not matched to a gene. Germline V lookup: CDR1 MDHEN, CDR2 SYDVKM. In DNA form, the CDR3 reads TGTGCCAGCAGTTCGGGACTGAACACCGGGGAGGGGTACAATGAGCAGTTCTTC. Amino acid sequence: CASSSGLNTGEGYNEQFF. The variable domain in full, with the rest retrieved from reference TRBV28 and TRBJ2-1, is DVKVTQSSRYLVKRTGEKVFLECVQDMDHENMFWYRQDPGLGLRLIYFSYDVKMKEKGDIPEGYSVSREKKERFSLILESASTNQTSMYLCASSSGLNTGEGYNEQFFGPGTRLTVL.

At least ten counts were recorded for this clonotype. The chain couples TRBV12-3 or TRBV12-4 to TRBJ1-5; D is unclear. The CDR3 spans 14 residues. The V end lost 6 bases, the J end lost 2 bases, and 11 bases lay between the germline ends. Here the CDR3 reads CASSVMVGNQPQHF. The CDR3 bases are TGTGCCAGCAGCGTAATGGTGGGCAATCAGCCCCAGCATTTT.